The 15 T cell receptor beta chains below come from one sample, sequenced in a study of blood T cell repertoires in COVID-19. Clones were sequenced by immunoSEQ multiplex PCR, and TCRdb holds only the in-frame ones, with some missing. Of 25,000 to 30,000 clones in the sample, around 89% were seen once. The sample taken for sequencing was peripheral blood. The source of these receptors is a human donor in a cohort sampled during active COVID-19.

The J gene is TRBJ2-7, the V gene TRBV2; weak D call: TRBD1 (6 bases). V was trimmed by 7 bases and J by 5 bases, leaving 27 bases between them. The CDR3 contains 17 residues. Germline-derived CDR1 and CDR2 are SNHLY and FYNNEI. CDR3 nucleotide sequence: TGTGCCAGCAACCACGGGGTAGTGGGGGCTCTGGGGGACGAGCAGTACTTC. Translating gives CASNHGVVGALGDEQYF.

This sequence joins TRBV29-1 and TRBJ2-7, with 11 bases aligning to TRBD1. The CDR3 has 12 amino acids. The germline CDR1 and CDR2 sequences are SQVTM and ANQGSEA. The V gene end was trimmed by 6 bases and the J gene end by 3 bases; junction bases not matched to a gene: 1. CDR3 nucleotide sequence: TGCAGCGTAGGGACAGGGGGCTACGAGCAGTACTTC. Translation gives CSVGTGGYEQYF.

This rearrangement joins TRBV7-8 to TRBJ2-7, with D perhaps TRBD1 (8 bases). The V end was cut by 5 bases, the J end by 2 bases, with 19 bases between. Germline values: CDR1 SGHVS, CDR2 FQNEAQ. The CDR3 is 16 amino acids. The CDR3, as DNA: TGTGCCAGCAGCCCCCGACAGGGGCGGGGGACCTACGAGCAGTACTTC. Residues: CASSPRQGRGTYEQYF.

The chain carries TRBV5-1 and TRBJ1-1; perhaps TRBD1 as D (5 bases). The CDR3 spans 14 residues. The V end lost 5 bases, the J end lost 0 bases, and 11 bases lay between the germline ends. In germline, CDR1 is SGHRS, CDR2 YFSETQ. The CDR3 nucleotides read TGCGCCAGCAGGGAAGGGGCGTTGAACACTGAAGCTTTCTTT. Translation gives CASREGALNTEAFF.

The rearrangement links TRBV14 to TRBJ1-1, with TRBD1 matching 8 bases. From germline, CDR1 is SGHDN and CDR2 FVKESK. The CDR3 runs 13 residues. The V and J ends lost 4 bases and 4 bases, in that order; junction bases with no gene match: 2. CDR3 coding DNA: TGTGCCAGCAGCCGACAGGGGACCACTGAAGCTTTCTTT. This encodes CASSRQGTTEAFF. Looking up the rest from reference TRBV14 and TRBJ1-1 gives the full variable domain: EAGVTQFPSHSVIEKGQTVTLRCDPISGHDNLYWYRRVMGKEIKFLLHFVKESKQDESGMPNNRFLAERTGGTYSTLKVQPAELEDSGVYFCASSRQGTTEAFFGQGTRLTVV.

A single count supports this clone. CDR3 DNA sequence: TGTGCCAGCTCACCACCGACGGGAGGGTATACGCAGTATTTT. It encodes CASSPPTGGYTQYF. This chain joins TRBV18 and TRBJ2-3; 8 bases are a match to TRBD2. The CDR3 is 14 residues long. In germline, CDR1 is KGHSH, CDR2 LQKENI. J gave up 7 bases and V 0 bases, and 3 bases lay outside the gene matches.

This chain joins TRBV6-2 or TRBV6-3 and TRBJ1-1; the D is unclear. Per germline, CDR1 MNHEY and CDR2 SVGEGT. This CDR3 comprises 14 residues. Deletions cut 7 bases from V and 0 bases from J, with 12 bases between. The CDR3 reads CASTPLRVNTEAFF. The CDR3 nucleotides read TGTGCCAGCACCCCCCTGAGGGTGAACACTGAAGCTTTCTTT.

This chain connects TRBV27 to TRBJ2-7; perhaps TRBD1 as D (6 bases). The V and J ends lost 5 bases and 1 base respectively, with 12 bases between them. Per germline, CDR1 MNHEY and CDR2 SMNVEV (reference sequence). CDR3 size: 14 residues. Written as DNA, the CDR3 is TGTGCCAGCAGTCCTAGGGGGTGGTCCTACGAGCAGTACTTC. The encoded protein is CASSPRGWSYEQYF.

V gene TRBV9 combines with J gene TRBJ1-4; D unclear. Germline values: CDR1 SGDLS, CDR2 YYNGEE. The CDR3 is 16 amino acids. V lost 0 bases and J 0 bases, leaving 9 bases between the germline ends. The CDR3, as DNA: TGTGCCAGCAGCGTAGGTCTCTCTTCAACTAATGAAAAACTGTTTTTT. Protein: CASSVGLSSTNEKLFF.

The chain recombines TRBV15 with TRBJ1-2; D unresolved. CDR3 length: 16 residues. CDR1 and CDR2 (germline): LNHNV, YYDKDF (reference sequence). V lost 0 bases to trimming and J lost 8 bases, with 19 bases between them. CDR3 sequence reads: CATSRDPLGGESGYTF. DNA of the CDR3: TGTGCCACCAGCAGAGACCCTTTGGGCGGGGAGAGCGGCTACACCTTC.

This CDR3 reads CASSQDALTGAGETQYF. As DNA, the CDR3 is TGCGCCAGCAGCCAAGACGCCCTCACTGGGGCTGGTGAGACCCAGTACTTC. The chain is built from TRBV4-3 and TRBJ2-5, with D perhaps TRBD1 (5 bases). Looked up from germline, CDR1 is LGHNA and CDR2 is YSLEER. Between the trimmed V and J ends, which lost 0 bases and 5 bases, there was a span of 19 bases. The CDR3 covers 17 residues.

This sequence joins TRBV19 and TRBJ2-3; TRBD2 matches 8 bases. CDR3 length: 16 residues. Germline values: CDR1 LNHDA, CDR2 SQIVND (reference sequence). J gave up 1 base and V 4 bases, and 7 bases lay outside the gene matches. The DNA of the CDR3 is TGTGCCAGTAGTACCGGACTCGGGGGGGGCACAGATACGCAGTATTTT. It specifies CASSTGLGGGTDTQYF.

V usage is TRBV7-9 and J usage is TRBJ1-3; 7 bases are shared with TRBD1. CDR1 is SEHNR, CDR2 FQNEAQ, per germline (reference sequence). J gave up 5 bases and V 7 bases, and 14 bases lay outside the gene matches. This CDR3 spans 16 amino acids. The DNA for the CDR3 is TGTGCCAGCACCCCGTTCGGGTCGACAGGGCGAAACACCATATATTTT. Its protein is CASTPFGSTGRNTIYF.

The V gene is TRBV7-9, the J gene TRBJ1-2; D remains unclear. Trimming took off 1 base at V and 6 bases at J, with 12 bases between the two ends. This CDR3 is 14 amino acids long. Germline V gene sequence: CDR1 SEHNR, CDR2 FQNEAQ (reference sequence). CDR3 DNA sequence: TGTGCCAGCAGCTTAGGGCGCGGAGAGGATGGCTACACCTTC. Amino acid sequence: CASSLGRGEDGYTF.

The rearrangement uses TRBV7-2 and TRBJ2-3; 8 bases align to TRBD2. J lost 2 bases, V lost 5 bases, and 12 bases had no gene match. The CDR3 runs 17 residues. The germline V gene encodes CDR1 SGHTA and CDR2 FQGNSA. CDR3 sequence: CASSPPGGGPSTDTQYF. The DNA for the CDR3 is TGTGCCAGCAGCCCCCCCGGGGGGGGGCCCTCCACAGATACGCAGTATTTT. Supplemented by reference TRBV7-2 and TRBJ2-3, the full variable domain reads GAGVSQSPSNKVTEKGKDVELRCDPISGHTALYWYRQSLGQGLEFLIYFQGNSAPDKSGLPSDRFSAERTGGSVSTLTIQRTQQEDSAVYLCASSPPGGGPSTDTQYFGPGTRLTVL.